This T cell receptor (beta chain) was observed in a study of T cells after yellow fever vaccination. Study-level findings and limits: The presence of abundant clonotypes contaminating from the bulk population was possible in FACS-sorted repertoires. Most clones from primary vaccination resurfaced after the booster (roughly 96% CD4, about 91% CD8). Only a minor proportion of clonotypes was detected across both CD4 and CD8 compartments.

From germline, CDR1 is SGDLS and CDR2 YYNGEE. Deletions cut 1 base from V and 1 base from J, with 11 bases between. The CDR3 contains 15 residues. Using its own MiXCR run on the 5' RACE reads, TCRdb lists one record per CDR3 protein. The data show some 320,000 distinct CDR3 sequences, 3.5% to 4.5% seen once. Of note for this clonotype: The antigen is undetermined.

The sample here was PBMCs, taken 15 days after the yellow fever booster vaccination. This receptor was identified in a man between 18 and 35 years old who received the YFV17D yellow fever vaccine. The gene calls are TRBV9 and TRBJ2-5, with D hard to call. CDR3 region: CASSVNPDGQETQYF. The CDR3 region has the DNA TGTGCCAGCAGCGTAAACCCGGACGGCCAAGAGACCCAGTACTTC.